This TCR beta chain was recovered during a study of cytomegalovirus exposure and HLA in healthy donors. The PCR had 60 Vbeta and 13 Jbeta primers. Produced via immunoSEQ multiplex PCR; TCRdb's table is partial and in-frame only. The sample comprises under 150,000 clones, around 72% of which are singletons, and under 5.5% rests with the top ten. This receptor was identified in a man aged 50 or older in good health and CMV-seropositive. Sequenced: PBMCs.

CDR3: CASSLQGIWNEQFF. CDR3 bases: TGTGCCAGCAGCCTGCAGGGTATATGGAATGAGCAGTTCTTC. The rearrangement joins TRBV5-4 to TRBJ2-1; D may be TRBD1 (5 bases). This CDR3 region has 14 residues. CDR1 is SGHNT, CDR2 YYREEE, per germline (reference sequence). V was cut by 4 bases and J by 7 bases, with 15 bases left in between.